The T cell receptor (beta chain) described here comes from a study of blood T cell repertoires in COVID-19. Study in general: Donors in the United States, Italy and Spain gave samples during acute or convalescent COVID-19. PBMCs, B-cell-depleted T cells, or T cells provided the cDNA or gDNA that made up the material.

Germline V gene sequence: CDR1 MNHEY, CDR2 SVGEGT. The CDR3 sequence is 14 residues long. V was cut by 4 bases and J by 8 bases, with 17 bases left in between. TCRdb keeps only in-frame clones here, not all; method: immunoSEQ multiplex PCR. The repertoire holds around 200,000 clones, around four fifths seen once, with around 18% in the top ten. The chain combines TRBV6-2 or TRBV6-3 with TRBJ1-2; D remains ambiguous. The clonotype originates from an elderly woman with active or convalescent COVID-19. The sample consisted of peripheral blood. CDR3 residues: CASSSGLLSQGYTF. The CDR3 coding sequence is TGTGCCAGCAGTTCCGGGTTACTTTCGCAAGGCTACACCTTC.